Presented here are 30 T cell receptor beta chains from one specimen sequenced in a study of T cell responses to AZD1222 COVID-19 vaccine. The table came from immunoSEQ multiplex PCR; TCRdb's copy has only in-frame clones and leaves some out. In the table there are around 89,000 clones, approximately 91% of which are singletons. Here the sequenced sample was peripheral blood, taken 28 days after the second AZD1222 dose. The receptors come from an adult who received the AZD1222 COVID-19 vaccine.

The chain's CDR3 is CASSLAGRWQGLGEKLFF. The CDR3 DNA is TGTGCCAGCAGCTTAGCCGGCCGCTGGCAGGGCCTTGGTGAAAAACTGTTTTTT. This chain joins TRBV7-9 and TRBJ1-4; maybe TRBD1 (5 bases). There are 18 residues in the CDR3. V lost 0 bases and J 7 bases, leaving 21 bases between the germline ends. Germline V CDR1 and CDR2: SEHNR, FQNEAQ (reference sequence).

The chain combines TRBV5-1 with TRBJ1-3, with a tentative D call TRBD1 (5 bases). The CDR3 is made up of 16 amino acids. V lost 0 bases, J lost 0 bases, and 10 bases lay in between. The germline gives CDR1 SGHRS, CDR2 YFSETQ. The CDR3, as DNA: TGCGCCAGCAGCTTGGTAACCGGGGGCTCTGGAAACACCATATATTTT. Amino acids: CASSLVTGGSGNTIYF.

This clone was observed a handful of times. The gene calls are TRBV6-4 and TRBJ2-3; 8 nucleotides match TRBD1. Unmatched junction bases numbered 8, after V lost 4 bases and J lost 2 bases. The CDR3 is 16 amino acids. Germline V gene lookup returns CDR1 MRHNA and CDR2 SNTAGT. CDR3 DNA sequence: TGTGCCAGCAGTGGGACAGGGAGATCGGACACAGATACGCAGTATTTT. Its protein product is CASSGTGRSDTDTQYF.

V is TRBV4-1 and J is TRBJ2-7; D gene unclear. There are 12 residues in the CDR3. V gave up 2 bases and J gave up 8 bases, with 10 bases separating them. Germline V gene data show CDR1 as MGHRA and CDR2 as YSYEKL. DNA for the CDR3: TGCGCCAGCAGCCAACCAGACAAGAAGCAGTACTTC. It translates to CASSQPDKKQYF.

The chain recombines TRBV6-5 with TRBJ2-2; 10 bases align to TRBD1. This CDR3 comprises 14 residues. Trimming cost V 7 bases and J 6 bases; bases outside gene matches: 5. Germline V CDR1 and CDR2: MNHEY, SVGAGI. The DNA of the CDR3 is TGTGCCAGCACCCGGGACAGGGGCCCCGGGGAGCTGTTTTTT. It codes for CASTRDRGPGELFF.

DNA for the CDR3: TGTGCCAGCGAAGGAGGTTCTGGTCAGCCCCAGCATTTT. This gives the protein CASEGGSGQPQHF. The chain carries TRBV10-3 and TRBJ1-5; D ambiguous. Germline loops: CDR1 ENHRY, CDR2 SYGVKD. Trimming removed 10 bases from V and 6 bases from J, with 16 bases in between. The CDR3 sequence is 13 residues long.

The CDR3 here is CASTPQPENPNSPLHF. The CDR3 nucleotides are TGTGCCAGCACCCCACAGCCCGAAAACCCTAATTCACCCCTCCACTTT. V usage is TRBV5-5 and J usage is TRBJ1-6; D is unclear. The CDR3 is made up of 16 amino acids. In germline, CDR1 is SGHKS, CDR2 YYEKEE (reference sequence). V was cut by 6 bases and J by 6 bases, with 19 bases left in between. Together with reference TRBV5-5 and TRBJ1-6, the CDR3 gives the full variable domain: DAGVTQSPTHLIKTRGQQVTLRCSPISGHKSVSWYQQVLGQGPQFIFQYYEKEERGRGNFPDRFSARQFPNYSSELNVNALLLGDSALYLCASTPQPENPNSPLHFGNGTRLTVT.

This chain connects TRBV5-5 to TRBJ1-5; TRBD1 might be the D (5 bases). The V end was cut by 5 bases, the J end by 0 bases, with 9 bases between. The CDR3 spans 14 residues. The germline V gene has CDR1 SGHKS and CDR2 YYEKEE (reference sequence). The CDR3 loop is CASSYQGSNQPQHF. In nucleotides, the CDR3 is TGTGCCAGCAGTTATCAGGGTAGCAATCAGCCCCAGCATTTT.

The rearrangement joins TRBV6-6 to TRBJ1-2; the match to TRBD1 covers 9 bases. Trimming took 6 bases from V and 4 from J; bases not matched to a gene: 12. The CDR3 totals 16 residues. Germline values: CDR1 MNHNY, CDR2 SVGAGI (reference sequence). CDR3 nucleotides: TGTGCCAGCAGGGGGACAGGGACTGAGGAAGGCTATGGCTACACCTTC. It translates to CASRGTGTEEGYGYTF.

The rearrangement links TRBV5-1 to TRBJ1-4; D might be TRBD1 (5 bases). The CDR3 length is 15 residues. V lost 0 bases and J 7 bases, leaving 13 bases between the germline ends. Germline CDR1 reads SGHRS; CDR2 reads YFSETQ. CDR3 in amino acids: CASSLGWGSPEKLFF. The CDR3 region has the DNA TGCGCCAGCAGCTTGGGGTGGGGGAGCCCTGAAAAACTGTTTTTT.

The CDR3 bases are TGTGCCAGCAGCCTTGGACTAGCGGGGGGGCCGGCCTACGAGCAGTACTTC. Translation: CASSLGLAGGPAYEQYF. The chain links TRBV13 to TRBJ2-7; 15 bases line up with TRBD2. There are 17 residues in the CDR3. Germline V gene sequence: CDR1 PRHDT, CDR2 FYEKMQ (reference sequence). The trim removed 5 bases at V and 2 bases at J, leaving 7 bases unmatched.

The V call is TRBV7-3, the J call TRBJ2-2; D might be TRBD2 (5 bases). This CDR3 has 18 amino acids. Trimming pared 0 bases from V and 4 bases from J, leaving 18 bases between. CDR1 is SGHTA and CDR2 is FQGTGA in the germline V gene. Here the CDR3 reads CASSLTRTLSPGTGELFF. CDR3 nucleotide sequence: TGTGCCAGCAGCTTAACCAGGACTCTTAGCCCGGGCACCGGGGAGCTGTTTTTT.

The rearrangement links TRBV5-4 to TRBJ2-2; D perhaps matches TRBD2 (6 bases). V dropped 1 base and J dropped 3 bases, with 10 bases sitting between them. Germline V gene sequence: CDR1 SGHNT, CDR2 YYREEE (reference sequence). This CDR3 has 15 amino acids. CDR3 sequence (DNA): TGTGCCAGCAGCTTGCGGTGGGGGGACACCGGGGAGCTGTTTTTT. Protein sequence: CASSLRWGDTGELFF. Using reference TRBV5-4 and TRBJ2-2 for the parts outside the CDR3, the full variable domain is ETGVTQSPTHLIKTRGQQVTLRCSSQSGHNTVSWYQQALGQGPQFIFQYYREEENGRGNFPPRFSGLQFPNYSSELNVNALELDDSALYLCASSLRWGDTGELFFGEGSRLTVL.

The J gene is TRBJ1-3, the V gene TRBV28; unclear D gene. Germline V gene lookup returns CDR1 MDHEN and CDR2 SYDVKM. CDR3 length equals 11 residues. Trimming stripped 6 bases from V and 6 bases from J, with 6 bases between. The CDR3: CASSIVNTIYF. In DNA form, the CDR3 reads TGTGCCAGCAGCATCGTAAACACCATATATTTT.

The chain uses TRBV9 and TRBJ1-3, with 8 nucleotides matching TRBD1. In germline, CDR1 is SGDLS, CDR2 YYNGEE. This CDR3 is built from 18 residues. V dropped 0 bases and J dropped 1; count of bases not matched to a gene: 9. CDR3 coding DNA: TGTGCCAGCAGCGTAGGACGACAGGGGAGACATTCTGGAAACACCATATATTTT. It codes for CASSVGRQGRHSGNTIYF.

The rearrangement uses TRBV5-4 and TRBJ1-2; 8 bases line up with TRBD1. The germline V gene encodes CDR1 SGHNT and CDR2 YYREEE (reference sequence). The CDR3 contains 15 residues. V lost 4 bases to trimming and J lost 4 bases; unmatched junction nucleotides: 9. The CDR3 spells CASSPDIGQGYGYTF. As DNA, the CDR3 is TGTGCCAGCAGCCCCGACATCGGACAGGGCTATGGCTACACCTTC.

The chain links TRBV5-1 to TRBJ2-7; TRBD2 aligns across 9 bases. Germline V gene lookup returns CDR1 SGHRS and CDR2 YFSETQ. V lost 1 base and J lost 4; bases outside the gene matches: 9. This CDR3 comprises 16 residues. The CDR3 DNA sequence: TGCGCCAGCAGCTTGATTAGCGGGGGCGGTGTGTACGAGCAGTACTTC. The encoded protein is CASSLISGGGVYEQYF.

The chain has TRBV19 and TRBJ2-5, with no clear D. The CDR3 has 12 residues. The germline V gene has CDR1 LNHDA and CDR2 SQIVND (reference sequence). V lost 6 bases and J 4 bases, leaving 9 bases between the germline ends. In DNA form, the CDR3 reads TGTGCCAGTAGGCAGGTGGGAGAGACCCAGTACTTC. It encodes CASRQVGETQYF.

The CDR3 loop reads CASSKLEVGDWFSGEYNEQFF. CDR3 DNA sequence: TGTGCCAGCAGCAAACTGGAGGTCGGTGACTGGTTTAGCGGGGAATACAATGAGCAGTTCTTC. V gene TRBV21-1 combines with J gene TRBJ2-1; TRBD2 is the table's D call and was not checked against the DNA. TRBV21-1 is tagged as a pseudogene. This CDR3 spans 21 amino acids.

The gene calls are TRBV10-3 and TRBJ1-3; D possibly corresponds to TRBD1 (6 bases). Deletions cut 3 bases from V and 1 base from J, with 7 bases between. The CDR3 contains 14 residues. Looked up from germline, CDR1 is ENHRY and CDR2 is SYGVKD. The CDR3 coding sequence is TGTGCCATCAGTGATCAGGGGTCTGGAAACACCATATATTTT. Translated: CAISDQGSGNTIYF.

The chain is built from TRBV15 and TRBJ1-4; no reliable D call. The CDR3 runs to 16 residues. Per germline, CDR1 LNHNV and CDR2 YYDKDF (reference sequence). The V end was cut by 1 base, the J end by 6 bases, with 15 bases between. This CDR3 reads CATSRGNRVRDEKLFF. The CDR3 nucleotides are TGTGCCACCAGCAGAGGCAATAGGGTACGGGATGAAAAACTGTTTTTT.

The chain uses TRBV7-9 and TRBJ1-4, with D tentatively TRBD1 (5 bases). V lost 2 bases and J 3 bases, leaving 10 bases between the germline ends. The V gene's germline CDR1 is SEHNR and CDR2 FQNEAQ (reference sequence). This CDR3 is built from 15 residues. The CDR3 bases are TGTGCCAGCAGCTTAAGACAGTTGGCTAATGAAAAACTGTTTTTT. It yields the protein CASSLRQLANEKLFF.

The CDR3 is CASKVWGTAEAFF. Written as DNA, the CDR3 is TGCGCCAGCAAGGTGTGGGGTACCGCTGAAGCTTTCTTT. J is TRBJ1-1 and V is TRBV5-1, with no clear D. V was trimmed by 6 bases and J by 6 bases, leaving 15 bases between them. Germline CDR1 SGHRS, CDR2 YFSETQ. The length of the CDR3 is 13 residues.

This chain links TRBV5-4 with TRBJ1-4, with D possibly TRBD1 on 6 matching bases. Trimming removed 4 bases at V and 0 bases at J, with 16 bases between. Germline loops: CDR1 SGHNT, CDR2 YYREEE (reference sequence). This CDR3 spans 17 amino acids. Here the CDR3 reads CASSHGQNPATNEKLFF. In DNA form, the CDR3 reads TGTGCCAGCAGCCACGGACAGAACCCTGCAACTAATGAAAAACTGTTTTTT.

This sequence joins TRBV10-1 and TRBJ2-3, with D tentatively TRBD1 (5 bases). V gave up 3 bases and J gave up 1 base, with 5 bases separating them. Germline V lookup: CDR1 WNHNN, CDR2 SYGVQD (reference sequence). This CDR3 spans 13 amino acids. CDR3 sequence: CASSEGGTDTQYF. The DNA of the CDR3 is TGCGCCAGCAGTGAAGGGGGCACAGATACGCAGTATTTT.

V and J are TRBV6-5 and TRBJ2-2; D unclear. The ends were cut back, 5 bases at V and 4 bases at J, with 14 bases in the middle. The CDR3 runs 15 residues. Germline CDR1 is MNHEY and CDR2 is SVGAGI. The DNA of the CDR3 is TGTGCCAGCAGTCTCACCCCTGCGAGCACCGGGGAGCTGTTTTTT. As protein: CASSLTPASTGELFF.

The V gene is TRBV6-4, the J gene TRBJ2-2, with D uncertain. V was clipped by 4 bases and J by 0 bases, with 3 bases between them. There are 13 residues in the CDR3. Germline CDR1 reads MRHNA; CDR2 reads SNTAGT. The DNA of the CDR3 is TGTGCCAGCAGTGCAGCGAACACCGGGGAGCTGTTTTTT. Protein product: CASSAANTGELFF.

The V and J genes are TRBV11-2 and TRBJ2-2; 13 bases match TRBD2. J gave up 3 bases and V 5 bases, and 6 bases lay outside the gene matches. The CDR3 consists of 17 residues. The germline CDR1 and CDR2 sequences are SGHAT and FQNNGV. The CDR3 loop reads CASSPFGLAGDTGELFF. Written as DNA, the CDR3 is TGTGCCAGCAGCCCCTTCGGACTAGCGGGGGACACCGGGGAGCTGTTTTTT. Using reference TRBV11-2 and TRBJ2-2 for the parts outside the CDR3, the full variable domain is EAGVAQSPRYKIIEKRQSVAFWCNPISGHATLYWYQQILGQGPKLLIQFQNNGVVDDSQLPKDRFSAERLKGVDSTLKIQPAKLEDSAVYLCASSPFGLAGDTGELFFGEGSRLTVL.

CDR3: CASSPVVDSPLHF. In DNA, the CDR3 is TGTGCCAGCAGCCCCGTGGTGGATTCACCCCTCCACTTT. The V gene is TRBV11-3, the J gene TRBJ1-6; D ambiguous. The V gene lost 5 bases and the J gene lost 8 bases, with 10 bases spanning the gap. Per germline, CDR1 SGHNT and CDR2 YENEEA. This CDR3 spans 13 amino acids.

The chain has TRBV5-1 and TRBJ1-2, with D unclear. The germline CDR1 and CDR2 sequences are SGHRS and YFSETQ. Trimming pared 4 bases from V and 8 bases from J, leaving 18 bases between. The CDR3 sequence is 14 residues long. CDR3 residues: CASSLGTRTDGYTF. The CDR3 DNA sequence: TGCGCCAGCAGCCTAGGAACGCGGACGGACGGCTACACCTTC.